The sequence of this T cell receptor beta chain was determined in a study of naive and memory T cell subsets. Whole-study findings and limits: Possibly reflecting memory cells re-expressing CD45RA, a few larger clonotypes occurred in naive repertoires, especially CD8.

The V gene lost 5 bases and the J gene lost 1 base, with 8 bases spanning the gap. The CDR3 runs 13 residues. CDR1 is SEHNR, CDR2 FQNEAQ, per germline (reference sequence). Both TRBC1 and TRBC2 were covered by a beta constant-region primer of two equimolar oligonucleotides. The ligated cDNA underwent four PCR rounds using SP2 and nested alpha and beta constant-region primers. TCRdb analysed the UMI-ligation and nested PCR reads with MiXCR anew, one entry per CDR3 protein. The table shows 98,000 or so distinct CDR3 sequences, with roughly 15% occurring only once. Of note for this clonotype: Its antigen is unidentified.

This rearrangement joins TRBV7-9 to TRBJ2-5; no clear D gene. The sequencing sample was made of naive CD8+ T cells from blood. The receptor's source is a human donor in good health. The CDR3 protein is CASSPPSQETQYF. CDR3 sequence (DNA): TGTGCCAGCAGCCCGCCGAGCCAAGAGACCCAGTACTTC.